The clone carrying this T cell receptor (beta chain) appeared a few times. The sample originates from a study of identical twins. V gave up 0 bases and J gave up 9 bases, with 19 bases separating them. The CDR3 consists of 16 residues. CDR1 is SGHRS, CDR2 YFSETQ, per germline. TCRdb re-called the 5' RACE reads with MiXCR, one entry per CDR3 protein. The table shows around 650,000 distinct CDR3 sequences, with less than 9% occurring only once. These data also formed part of another study, on yellow fever vaccine responses in identical twins.

J is TRBJ2-1 and V is TRBV5-1; D is unresolved. This receptor was obtained from a woman aged 18-29 years in good health. Source material: PBMCs. In nucleotides, the CDR3 is TGCGCCAGCAGCTTGGTGTACGGTTATGGCGTCGGTGAGCAGTTCTTC. Amino acid sequence: CASSLVYGYGVGEQFF.